These T cell receptor beta chains were read from a single sample in a study of control samples from healthy donors and cancer patients. The table came from immunoSEQ multiplex PCR; TCRdb's copy has only in-frame clones and leaves some out. The data contain roughly 88,000 clones, approximately 86% of them singletons. The sequencing input was blood. The receptors were sampled from a man aged 30-40 years in good health. The CDR3 runs from the conserved cysteine through the conserved F or W. The order of the fields is D gene, clone size, V gene, J gene, CDR3 DNA, CDR3 protein. The D gene is left open where the match is weak. Clone sizes are given selectively: once, few, many, or a class where the clone is expanded.

>NA|NA|TRBV20-1|TRBJ2-5
TGCAGTGCTAGCTCGGAGGAGACCCAGTACTTC
CSASSEETQYF
>NA|NA|TRBV5-1|TRBJ2-1
TGCGCCAGCAGTCAGGGGGGCCGTTCGTCCTTTGAGCAGTTCTTC
CASSQGGRSSFEQFF
>TRBD1|NA|TRBV4-2|TRBJ1-2
TGTGCCAGCAGCCGCTTAGGACAGGTCAAGGGTTCAACTAACTATGGCTACACCTTC
CASSRLGQVKGSTNYGYTF
>TRBD1|few|TRBV7-9|TRBJ2-1
TGTGCCAGCAGCTCCGGGACAGGGATCAAGGAGCAGTTCTTC
CASSSGTGIKEQFF
>TRBD1|once|TRBV7-9|TRBJ2-3
TGTGCCAGCAGCCCCAGGGGGCCAGATACGCAGTATTTT
CASSPRGPDTQYF
>TRBD1|NA|TRBV28|TRBJ2-2
TGTGCCAGCAGTTTAAGCGGACAGGAGGTTAACGGGGAGCTGTTTTTT
CASSLSGQEVNGELFF
>NA|NA|TRBV25-1|TRBJ1-2
TGTGCCAGCAGTGAATATGATCTGGAGGCCCCGAGGGGTGGCTACACCTTC
CASSEYDLEAPRGGYTF
>NA|NA|TRBV24-1|TRBJ2-7
TGTGCCACCAGTGGCATCCGGGACCTCAGTACCTACGAGCAGTACTTC
CATSGIRDLSTYEQYF
>TRBD2|NA|TRBV20-1|TRBJ2-7
TGCAGTGCTAGTTTGGCGGGGGACGAGCAGTACTTC
CSASLAGDEQYF
>TRBD1|NA|TRBV27|TRBJ1-2
TGTGCCAGCAGACCTACAGGGGGCTATGGCTACACCTTC
CASRPTGGYGYTF
>TRBD2|NA|TRBV28|TRBJ2-3
TGTGCCAGCAGTTTCGGGGGGGACCGAGATACGCAGTATTTT
CASSFGGDRDTQYF
>NA|once|TRBV5-8|TRBJ2-2
TGTGCCAGCAGCTTTGGTGCAGGGAGAACCGGGGAGCTGTTTTTT
CASSFGAGRTGELFF
>NA|NA|TRBV7-2|TRBJ2-7
TGTGCCAGCAGCTTAGCGGCGGAGAGCTCCTACGAGCAGTACTTC
CASSLAAESSYEQYF
>NA|NA|TRBV3-1/TRBV3-2|TRBJ1-3
TGTGCCAGCAGCCAAGAAAGAACAGGCTCTGGAAACACCATATATTTT
CASSQERTGSGNTIYF
>TRBD1|NA|TRBV10-3|TRBJ2-7
TGTGCCATCAGTGGACAGGGGTCCTACGAGCAGTACTTC
CAISGQGSYEQYF
>NA|few|TRBV7-9|TRBJ1-6
TGTGCCAGCAGCTTCGGACTCGCCGAGGGTTCACCCCTCCACTTT
CASSFGLAEGSPLHF
>TRBD1|NA|TRBV5-5|TRBJ1-2
TGTGCCAGCAGTCCCAATTCCGGGACAGGGAATGGCTACACCTTC
CASSPNSGTGNGYTF
>NA|NA|TRBV6-5|TRBJ2-7
TGTGCCAGCAGTAACAGGGACTACGAGCAGTACTTC
CASSNRDYEQYF
>NA|NA|TRBV5-3|TRBJ2-1
TGTGCCAGAAGCTCCCGACAGGGAGGGCACAATGAGCAGTTCTTC
CARSSRQGGHNEQFF
>NA|NA|TRBV7-9|TRBJ2-7
TGTGCCAGCAGCTTTTCAGGGTCCGAGCAGTACTTC
CASSFSGSEQYF
>NA|NA|TRBV5-6|TRBJ2-1
TGTGCCAGCAGCCTCCCCTACAATGAGCAGTTCTTC
CASSLPYNEQFF
>NA|NA|TRBV9|TRBJ2-1
TGTGCCAGCAGCGCCGGGACAAAAGACAATGAGCAGTTCTTC
CASSAGTKDNEQFF
>NA|NA|TRBV7-9|TRBJ1-2
TGTGCCAGCAGCCCCAACGGGGCTGGCTACACCTTC
CASSPNGAGYTF
>NA|NA|TRBV6-5|TRBJ1-1
TGTGCCAGCAGCGCACAGCCGAACACTGAAGCTTTCTTT
CASSAQPNTEAFF
>NA|NA|TRBV7-9|TRBJ2-7
TGTGCCAGCAGCTCCCGCCGGCAGGGTTCGGGAGAGCAGTACTTC
CASSSRRQGSGEQYF
>NA|NA|TRBV11-3|TRBJ2-1
TGTGCCAGCAGCTTAGGGGGGCCCGAGTACAATGAGCAGTTCTTC
CASSLGGPEYNEQFF
>NA|NA|TRBV20-1|TRBJ1-2
TGCAGGGGGGGGCATAATGGCTACACCTTC
CRGGHNGYTF
>NA|NA|TRBV5-1|TRBJ1-2
TGCGCCAGCAGCCGCGACACCGCTAACTATGGCTACACCTTC
CASSRDTANYGYTF
>NA|NA|TRBV11-2|TRBJ1-5
TGTGCCAGCAGCTTATCGGCGGTACAGCCCCAGCATTTT
CASSLSAVQPQHF
>NA|once|TRBV5-5|TRBJ1-6
TGTGCCAGCAGCCGAGACAGTTTAGGAAATTCACCCCTCCACTTT
CASSRDSLGNSPLHF
>NA|NA|TRBV2|TRBJ2-6
TGTGCCAGCAGTGATGGGGCAGCCCGCTCTGGGGCCAACGTCCTGACTTTC
CASSDGAARSGANVLTF
>NA|NA|TRBV21-1|TRBJ1-5
TGTGCCAGCAGCTCGAGACGGGCTCAGCCCCAGCATTTT
CASSSRRAQPQHF
>TRBD1|NA|TRBV3-1/TRBV3-2|TRBJ1-6
TGTGCCAGCAGGACAGGGGGCCAAGGTTCACCCCTCCACTTT
CASRTGGQGSPLHF
>NA|NA|TRBV28|TRBJ2-6
TGTGCCAGCATTTCAGGGGGACTCTCTGGGGCCAACGTCCTGACTTTC
CASISGGLSGANVLTF
>NA|few|TRBV18|TRBJ2-3
TGTGCCAGCTCACCGCCAGGTAGCACAGATACGCAGTATTTT
CASSPPGSTDTQYF
>NA|NA|TRBV7-3|TRBJ1-6
TGTGCCAGCAGCTTATACCCAGACTACTCCTATAATTCACCCCTCCACTTT
CASSLYPDYSYNSPLHF
>TRBD1|few|TRBV2|TRBJ2-5
TGTGCCAGCAGTCTAGGGGGCTGGGAGACCCAGTACTTC
CASSLGGWETQYF
>TRBD1|NA|TRBV6-6|TRBJ1-3
TGTGCCAGCAGTTTCCCGACAGGGGCTTCTGGAAACACCATATATTTT
CASSFPTGASGNTIYF
>TRBD2|NA|TRBV13|TRBJ2-2
TGTGCCAGCAGCATACGGACTAGCGGGGGCACCGGGGAGCTGTTTTTT
CASSIRTSGGTGELFF
>NA|NA|TRBV19|TRBJ2-6
TGTGCCAGTAGTAAGGCAGCGAACTCTGGGGCCAACGTCCTGACTTTC
CASSKAANSGANVLTF
>TRBD1|once|TRBV14|TRBJ1-4
TGTGCCAGCAGCCAAGACCACAGGGGATCCACTAATGAAAAACTGTTTTTT
CASSQDHRGSTNEKLFF
>TRBD2|NA|TRBV6-2/TRBV6-3|TRBJ2-4
TGTGCCAGCAGTTACCCTAGCGGGGGGGCCAAAAACATTCAGTACTTC
CASSYPSGGAKNIQYF
>NA|once|TRBV3-1/TRBV3-2|TRBJ2-7
TGTGCCAGCAGCCTAGGCGGTGCAGGGCCCTACGAGCAGTACTTC
CASSLGGAGPYEQYF